Presented here are 5 T cell receptor beta chains from one specimen sequenced in a study of regulatory T cells in long-lasting Graves disease. The time point is: newly diagnosed GD, antithyroid drugs for less than 3 months. Following extraction of RNA from PBMCs, that RNA was used to make the TCR library. Sequencing libraries for TCR beta were prepared with iRepertoire HTBI primers and Arm-PCR of CDR3 regions. TCRdb reprocessed the multiplex PCR reads with MiXCR, giving one entry per CDR3 protein. The sample yields approximately 400,000 distinct CDR3 sequences, more than 12% seen once. This sample also appeared in a second study, on T cells in Graves' hyperthyroidism and ophthalmopathy.

The starting material was peripheral blood mononuclear cells (PBMCs), obtained at new diagnosis, from a patient treated with antithyroid drugs. These receptor sequences come from a woman aged 30 to 39 with Graves disease.

This clonotype has at least ten counts. This sequence joins TRBV20-1 and TRBJ2-1; D uncertain. The CDR3 is 14 amino acids. Germline lookup yields CDR1 DFQATT and CDR2 SNEGSKA (reference sequence). The V gene lost 5 bases and the J gene lost 0 bases, with 11 bases spanning the gap. CDR3 residues: CSAWVRSSYNEQFF. For the CDR3, the DNA is TGCAGTGCTTGGGTGAGGAGCTCCTACAATGAGCAGTTCTTC.

Details on this clonotype: A much larger clonotype is one base distant, so this may be a read error. The chain recombines TRBV12-3 or TRBV12-4 with TRBJ2-1; D gene ambiguous. V was clipped by 7 bases and J by 6 bases, with 19 bases between them. The CDR3 is made up of 15 amino acids. Here the CDR3 DNA reads TGTGCCAGCAACAATATGGCCCCATCGCCCAATGAGCAGTTCTTC. It codes for CASNNMAPSPNEQFF.

This clonotype was detected ten times or more. The gene calls are TRBV28 and TRBJ2-1; no reliable D call. V lost 2 bases, J lost 7 bases, and 15 bases lay in between. The length of the CDR3 is 15 residues. The germline V gene encodes CDR1 MDHEN and CDR2 SYDVKM. The CDR3: CASSLRQHGRNEQFF. The CDR3 nucleotides are TGTGCCAGCAGTTTACGCCAGCATGGCCGGAATGAGCAGTTCTTC.

This clonotype came up many times. V and J are TRBV12-3 or TRBV12-4 and TRBJ2-1; D not resolved. The CDR3 length is 13 residues. Trimming removed 8 bases from V and 7 bases from J, with 15 bases in between. CDR3 bases: TGTGCCAGCGGCCGGTCCACGGTGAATGAGCAGTTCTTC. Residues: CASGRSTVNEQFF.

There are many counts of this clonotype. The genes are TRBV5-1 and TRBJ2-7, with D tentatively TRBD1 (6 bases). Trimming removed 4 bases from V and 6 bases from J, with 20 bases in between. CDR1 and CDR2 (germline): SGHRS, YFSETQ. The CDR3 runs to 15 residues. The CDR3 DNA sequence: TGCGCCAGCAGCATAAGTCCACAGGGAACGGGCGAGCAGTACTTC. Translating gives CASSISPQGTGEQYF.